Listed below are T cell receptor beta chains from one sample, sequenced in a study of blood T cell repertoires in COVID-19. The repertoire was sequenced with immunoSEQ multiplex PCR; TCRdb's copy has only in-frame clones and lacks some. The repertoire has around 50,000 clones, around 80% of them found once; the top ten carry roughly 8.7%. The sample consisted of peripheral blood. The receptors derive from a woman aged 80 or over with acute or convalescent COVID-19. Both conserved end residues are part of each CDR3. Each record gives: V gene, J gene, D gene, clone size, CDR3 DNA, CDR3 protein. The D gene is left open where the match is weak. The size field is filled for only some rows; it gives once, few, many or a size class.

TRBV5-1,TRBJ2-7,NA,NA,TGCGCCAGCAGTAGGGACTTCACCTACGAGCAGTACTTC,CASSRDFTYEQYF
TRBV3-1/TRBV3-2,TRBJ2-7,TRBD2,NA,TGTGCCAGCAGCCAAGATCCCCTAAGGCTGGCGGGAGGGTGGGAGCAGTACTTC,CASSQDPLRLAGGWEQYF
TRBV29-1,TRBJ2-7,TRBD1,NA,TGCAGTGGCAGGACAGGGGGGCTCGAGCAGTACTTC,CSGRTGGLEQYF
TRBV7-8,TRBJ1-3,NA,NA,TGTGCCAGCAGCGCGACTTTCTCAGGGGGAAACACCATATATTTT,CASSATFSGGNTIYF
TRBV7-8,TRBJ2-4,TRBD1,NA,TGTGCCAGCAGCTTAAATGACAGGGGTTTAGCCAAAAACATTCAGTACTTC,CASSLNDRGLAKNIQYF
TRBV5-5,TRBJ1-1,TRBD1,NA,TGTGCCAGCGGCCGGCTGGGGACAGCAATGAACACTGAAGCTTTCTTT,CASGRLGTAMNTEAFF
TRBV3-1/TRBV3-2,TRBJ2-3,NA,NA,TGTGCCAGCAGCCTACTAACTGTGTCCTCAGATACGCAGTATTTT,CASSLLTVSSDTQYF
TRBV7-9,TRBJ1-1,TRBD1,few,TGTGCCAGCAGCATCGGGACAGAAAACACTGAAGCTTTCTTT,CASSIGTENTEAFF
TRBV9,TRBJ1-2,NA,NA,TGTGCCAGCAGCGGAAGTAGTGCCAGGAAAAGCTATGGCTACACCTTC,CASSGSSARKSYGYTF
TRBV6-5,TRBJ1-5,NA,NA,TGTGCCAGCAGTTACCTCGGACATAATCAGCCCCAGCATTTT,CASSYLGHNQPQHF
TRBV6-5,TRBJ2-2,TRBD2,NA,TGTGCCAGCAGTTACAGGGGGACTAGCCCCGGGGAGCTGTTTTTT,CASSYRGTSPGELFF
TRBV29-1,TRBJ1-1,TRBD1,NA,TGCAGCGTTGGACGGGACAGTGAAGCTTTCTTT,CSVGRDSEAFF
TRBV9,TRBJ2-4,TRBD1,NA,TGTGCCAGCAGCGCACTGGACAGGGGTGGCAACATTCAGTACTTC,CASSALDRGGNIQYF
TRBV11-3,TRBJ2-5,NA,NA,TGTGCCAGCAGCTTAGAGGGTACTAAAGAGACCCAGTACTTC,CASSLEGTKETQYF
TRBV6-1,TRBJ2-3,NA,few,TGTGCCAGCAGTGAGTTTGTACAAAGCACAGATACGCAGTATTTT,CASSEFVQSTDTQYF
TRBV2,TRBJ2-3,TRBD2,NA,TGTGCCAGCAGATTATTAGCGGGCGCTAGCACAGATACGCAGTATTTT,CASRLLAGASTDTQYF
TRBV7-8,TRBJ2-1,NA,NA,TGTGCCAGCAGGTCCGATGAGCAGTTCTTC,CASRSDEQFF
TRBV12-5,TRBJ2-1,TRBD2,NA,TGTGCTAGTGGTTTGGTCCTCAGCGGGATTGGTGAGCAGTTCTTC,CASGLVLSGIGEQFF
TRBV18,TRBJ1-2,NA,NA,TGTGCCAGCTCTCCAAAACAGGGTTCCCCCATCTTC,CASSPKQGSPIF
TRBV5-1,TRBJ2-2,TRBD2,NA,TGCGCCAGCAGCTTGACCTCTAGCGGGAACACCGGGGAGCTGTTTTTT,CASSLTSSGNTGELFF
TRBV9,TRBJ2-2,NA,NA,TGTGCCAGCAGCGTAGAGCACACCGGGGAGCTGTTTTTT,CASSVEHTGELFF
TRBV15,TRBJ2-3,NA,NA,TGTGCCACCAGCAAGGGGGGGGGAGCGTCGACAGATACGCAGTATTTT,CATSKGGGASTDTQYF
TRBV27,TRBJ2-2,TRBD1,NA,TGTGCCAGCAGCTCTTTAGCCCTTGGGGTACAGGGGCAGACCGGGGAGCTGTTTTTT,CASSSLALGVQGQTGELFF
TRBV20-1,TRBJ1-2,NA,NA,TGCAGTGCTAGCAATCAATATGGCTACACCTTC,CSASNQYGYTF
TRBV5-4,TRBJ2-1,TRBD2,NA,TGTGCCAGCAGCTTGTCGAGGGGCGCGGGAGGGAGCTCCTACAATGAGCAGTTCTTC,CASSLSRGAGGSSYNEQFF
TRBV3-1/TRBV3-2,TRBJ2-5,NA,NA,TGTGCCAGCAGCCAAGGTCAGGGTGGGGAGACCCAGTACTTC,CASSQGQGGETQYF
TRBV19,TRBJ2-5,TRBD1,NA,TGTGCCACCGGACAGGGGAGTTTAGAGACCCAGTACTTC,CATGQGSLETQYF
TRBV19,TRBJ1-5,TRBD1,NA,TGTGCCAGTAGTGCCCGACCGGGACAGGGGTCGAGGAGCAATCAGCCCCAGCATTTT,CASSARPGQGSRSNQPQHF
TRBV11-2,TRBJ2-3,NA,few,TGTGCCAGCAGCTTAGATCGGGGGGCAGGGGATACGCAGTATTTT,CASSLDRGAGDTQYF
TRBV23-1,TRBJ1-2,NA,NA,TGCGCCAGCAGCGAGGAGGCCTATGGCTACACCTTC,CASSEEAYGYTF
TRBV28,TRBJ1-1,NA,NA,TGTGCCAGCAGAACAGGGTTGAACACTGAAGCTTTCTTT,CASRTGLNTEAFF
TRBV28,TRBJ2-1,NA,NA,TGTGCCAGCAGTGTGACAGGAATTCTTATAGGTGAGCAGTTCTTC,CASSVTGILIGEQFF
TRBV5-1,TRBJ1-2,NA,NA,TGCGCCAGCAGCTTGCAGGCCATGAATGGCTACACCTTC,CASSLQAMNGYTF
TRBV19,TRBJ2-7,TRBD2,NA,TGTGCCAGTAGTATGCGGGAGGGCGGCAACGAGCAGTACTTC,CASSMREGGNEQYF
TRBV12-5,TRBJ2-1,NA,once,TGTGCTAGTGGCCTTGGTGCGGGAGAGCAGTTCTTC,CASGLGAGEQFF
TRBV14,TRBJ2-5,NA,NA,TGTGCCAGCAGCCAAGGTTTTAACACCCAAGAGACCCAGTACTTC,CASSQGFNTQETQYF
TRBV5-1,TRBJ1-1,TRBD1,NA,TGCGCCAGCAGCAAAAACGCCGGGGACAGGAAGAACACTGAAGCTTTCTTT,CASSKNAGDRKNTEAFF
TRBV2,TRBJ1-3,NA,NA,TGTGCCAAGGGACAAGACTCTGGAAACACCATATATTTT,CAKGQDSGNTIYF
TRBV9,TRBJ1-1,NA,few,TGTGCCAGCAGCGTAACCGATAGAGGGCTGGGCACTGAAGCTTTCTTT,CASSVTDRGLGTEAFF
TRBV6-5,TRBJ1-6,NA,NA,TGTGCCAGCAATCCCTACGCTTCACCCCTCCACTTT,CASNPYASPLHF
TRBV10-2,TRBJ1-5,TRBD1,NA,TGCGCCAGCACCCAGGGGGGCAATCAGCCCCAGCATTTT,CASTQGGNQPQHF
TRBV15,TRBJ2-2,TRBD2,once,TGTGCCACCAGCAGAGATCGTAGAATAGCGGGAGGACCCGGGGAGCTGTTTTTT,CATSRDRRIAGGPGELFF
TRBV29-1,TRBJ2-7,TRBD2,NA,TGCAGCGTCCGGACTAGCGGGAATTACGAGCAGTACTTC,CSVRTSGNYEQYF
TRBV6-5,TRBJ2-7,TRBD1,NA,TGTGCCACCACGGTCGGAGGAACAGGGGACTACGAGCAGTACTTC,CATTVGGTGDYEQYF
TRBV15,TRBJ2-1,NA,few,TGTGCCACCAGCAGACGCGGGTCCTCCTACAATGAGCAGTTCTTC,CATSRRGSSYNEQFF
TRBV28,TRBJ1-1,NA,few,TGTGCCAGCACTACGTTCGAGCGGTTCACTGAAGCTTTCTTT,CASTTFERFTEAFF
TRBV5-4,TRBJ2-1,NA,NA,TGTGCCAGCAGTCCCGATACGGGGGTGACTCGTTGGAATGAGCAGTTCTTC,CASSPDTGVTRWNEQFF
TRBV27,TRBJ2-5,NA,NA,TGTGCCAGCAGCACCCTCTCGCGGGGGCGGGGCAAGAAAGAGACCCAGTACTTC,CASSTLSRGRGKKETQYF
TRBV6-5,TRBJ1-1,NA,once,TGTGCCAGCAACAAAGGGGGAAACGGGAAAGCTTTCTTT,CASNKGGNGKAFF
TRBV27,TRBJ2-7,TRBD2,NA,TGTGCCAGCAGAGGGACTAGCGGGAGTGGTTTCTACGAGCAGTACTTC,CASRGTSGSGFYEQYF
TRBV3-1/TRBV3-2,TRBJ2-1,NA,NA,TGTGCCAGCAGCCCCCTCCTTTCTTACAATGAGCAGTTCTTC,CASSPLLSYNEQFF
TRBV5-6,TRBJ2-7,TRBD2,NA,TGTGCCAGCAGCTTGGCCATACTAGCGGGAGGATACGAGCAGTACTTC,CASSLAILAGGYEQYF